Below, one T cell receptor beta chain is given with its context. Beta-chain TCR CDR3 regions were amplified from RNA transcripts. First-round RT-PCR used HTBI primers; second-round multiplex PCR followed. TCRdb itself ran the multiplex PCR reads through MiXCR, one entry per CDR3 protein. The table has some 390,000 distinct CDR3 sequences, around 18% seen once; the top ten hold roughly 1.5%. This record belongs to a study of Graves' ophthalmopathy and Graves' hyperthyroidism. Pregnant or lactating patients and those with other autoimmune diseases or uncontrolled infections were excluded. Patients were diagnosed from clinical symptoms, serum thyroxine, TRAb, thyroid ultrasound and orbital computed tomography. The CDR3 length is 16 residues. The J segment lost 0 bases and the V segment lost 5 bases, leaving 8 bases of the junction unmatched.

The origin of this receptor is a woman between 18 and 29 years old with Graves' ophthalmopathy. The sequenced material came from peripheral blood. The chain combines TRBV12-3 or TRBV12-4 with TRBJ2-7; 9 nucleotides match TRBD1. CDR3 loop: CASSPPGQGSSYEQYF. In nucleotides, the CDR3 is TGTGCCAGCAGTCCGCCGGGACAGGGTAGCTCCTACGAGCAGTACTTC.